This TCR beta chain appears in the sequencing data of a study of T cells in Graves' hyperthyroidism and ophthalmopathy. This clonotype was seen repeatedly, ten times or more. Amplified TCR beta CDR3 regions came from RNA transcripts. The HTBI primer set was used in a first-round RT-PCR of the TCR CDR3. Via MiXCR, TCRdb re-called the multiplex PCR reads, giving one row per CDR3 protein. This table has fewer than 500,000 distinct CDR3 sequences, 14% appearing once. J lost 7 bases, V lost 5 bases, and 6 bases had no gene match. CDR1 is SGHAT, CDR2 FQNNGV, per germline. This CDR3 contains 15 residues. Patients were excluded for uncontrolled infection, other autoimmune disease, pregnancy or lactation.

The sample taken for sequencing was blood. The chain has TRBV11-2 and TRBJ1-6, with 9 bases lining up with TRBD1. This TCR came from a woman aged 25 to 45 with Graves' ophthalmopathy. The CDR3, as DNA: TGTGCCAGCAGCAGGACAGGGGCCGCGAATTCACCCCTCCACTTT. Residues: CASSRTGAANSPLHF. The full variable domain, completed using reference TRBV11-2 and TRBJ1-6, is EAGVAQSPRYKIIEKRQSVAFWCNPISGHATLYWYQQILGQGPKLLIQFQNNGVVDDSQLPKDRFSAERLKGVDSTLKIQPAKLEDSAVYLCASSRTGAANSPLHFGNGTRLTVT.